This entry features one T cell receptor beta chain sequence. Its antigen is currently not known. No much larger clonotype is one base removed from it; base qualities were not supplied. This entry comes from a study of blood T cell repertoires in COVID-19 (dated by TCRdb to the early 2020s). A note on the overall study: Samples from collaborators originated in the United States, Italy and Spain and spanned both the acute and convalescent phases of COVID-19. The material from the prospective study consisted of cDNA or gDNA derived from T cells, B-cell-depleted T cells, or PBMCs. Subjects who had been exposed to COVID-19, were actively infected with it, or had recovered from it provided the deeply sampled blood TCRbeta repertoires that made up the dataset. A freely available public database, intended as a resource for researchers studying the immune response to SARS-CoV-2, is where the repertoires were released. The samples were drawn from the first 160 participants of the ongoing ImmuneRACE study and from 1,254 subjects provided by 6 global collaborators. The sample metadata nearly always contained a de-identified subject ID, COVID-19 status, age in years and sex. Where available, HLA class I and class II types were taken from metadata supplied by the sample provider and were not determined by assay-based typing.

Participants in the prospective study were aged roughly 18 to 100 years, lived in some 24 United States geographic areas, and enrolled through a virtual design. To assign participants to cohorts, the prospective study relied on clinical history that participants themselves reported in a screening survey and a study questionnaire. Recovered participants in ImmuneRACE Cohort 3 were defined by two consecutive negative NP/OP PCR tests, clearance by a healthcare professional, or resolution of symptoms. In the prospective study, mobile phlebotomists collected whole blood, serum and a nasopharyngeal or oropharyngeal swab from each participant. Additional blood draws and questionnaires over an approximately 2-month period could optionally be provided by prospective study participants. Blood samples from the prospective study were shipped frozen or at room temperature prior to DNA extraction. TCRbeta CDR3 regions were amplified from genomic DNA by means of the immunoSEQ Assay, a bias-controlled multiplex PCR. From the authors' description of their analysis: Nucleated cell counts per sample were estimated from amplification of reference gene primers within the assay. Sequence reads were collapsed and filtered to measure the absolute abundance of every unique TCRbeta CDR3 rearrangement. Productive Simpson clonality was computed per sample as the square root of Simpson's diversity index over productive rearrangements. TCRdb stores this immuneACCESS table with in-frame sequences only. Part of the clones is absent; in the studies checked, under half of the shortfall reflects unresolved V genes, and no reason is known for the rest. That table furnishes V, J and clone size, whereas the DNA furnished D and trimming. The sample records about 380,000 clones, more than 70% of which are singletons. The top ten clones comprise 1.2% of the sample.

Study-level results and caveats: The quantity of clinical and demographic metadata differed by source and by participant and was supplied without curation.

Reading the germline V gene (reference sequence) gives CDR1 LGHDT and CDR2 YNNKEL. V is pared back by 1 base and J by 7 bases, with 8 bases lying between the germline termini. Spanning cysteine to phenylalanine, the CDR3 consists of 14 amino acids. The sequence is cut down to CDR3 DNA, 42 bases in frame from base 1. The receptor's source is a woman aged 18-29 years who had recovered from COVID-19. Input material: PBMCs or T cells enriched from blood (not recorded which). The sequence joins TRBV3-1 (or the pseudogene TRBV3-2) to TRBJ1-6, and possibly TRBD1, on 5 matching bases. The CDR3 protein: CASSQVDRNSPLHF. DNA sequence: TGTGCCAGCAGCCAAGTTGACAGAAATTCACCCCTCCACTTT.